The TCR beta chain described here comes from a study of blood T cells in healthy people across ages. All donors came from Russia, were Caucasian and healthy, and spanned ages about 6 to 100. Germline values: CDR1 DFQATT, CDR2 SNEGSKA (reference sequence). V was clipped by 1 base and J by 0 bases, with 9 bases between them. The CDR3 has 14 amino acids. A J-beta primer mix and a sample-barcoded 5' primer were used in a second PCR of about 7 to 12 cycles. The template-switch adaptor, which had 12 random nucleotides, put a tag on each cDNA molecule. From the 5' RACE reads, TCRdb called clonotypes with MiXCR, one entry per CDR3 protein. This sample has some 1.1 million distinct CDR3 sequences, with 35% to 45% found just once.

This rearrangement joins TRBV20-1 to TRBJ1-1, with a weak D call TRBD1 (5 bases). Sequenced input: blood. The receptor was derived from a man aged 18 to 29 in good health. CDR3 residues: CSARVDSLNTEAFF. The CDR3 nucleotides read TGCAGTGCTAGAGTCGACAGCCTGAACACTGAAGCTTTCTTT.